The 18 T cell receptor beta chains below come from one sample, sequenced in a study of glioma-infiltrating T cells. The iRepertoire nested amplicon-rescue multiplex PCR amplified TCR alpha and beta CDR3s from RNA. MiXCR was run by TCRdb on the multiplex PCR reads, yielding one entry per CDR3 protein. The sample holds about 140,000 distinct CDR3 sequences, 30% to 40% seen once. Source material: glioma tissue, nonneoplastic brain tissue, or PBMCs (not recorded which). The receptors were gathered from a human donor with low-grade glioma or glioblastoma, undergoing nonglioma brain surgery, or in good health (not recorded which).

Points on this clonotype: The CDR3 ends on some other residue instead of the conserved phenylalanine or tryptophan, so this is likely a read error. V and J are TRBV28 and TRBJ2-3; D might be TRBD1 or TRBD2, each matching 5 bases. The germline gives CDR1 MDHEN, CDR2 SYDVKM. V was trimmed by 6 bases and J by 2 bases, leaving 15 bases between them. The CDR3 runs 15 residues. The CDR3 DNA is TGTGCCAGCAGCCCTTCGGGACGGTACACAGATACGCAGTATCTT. It codes for CASSPSGRYTDTQYL.

With regard to this clonotype: A junction end diverges from the germline sequence, so it may reflect a read error. J is TRBJ1-2 and V is TRBV4-1; D is uncertain. In germline, CDR1 is MGHRA, CDR2 YSYEKL. The CDR3 sequence is 14 residues long. CDR3 nucleotides: TGCGCCAGCGGCCAAGATACGTTGCTGGAGGGCTACACCTTC. Its translation: CASGQDTLLEGYTF.

This clonotype was recorded a few times. This chain connects TRBV7-2 to TRBJ2-3; no firm D call. The length of the CDR3 is 15 residues. CDR1 SGHTA and CDR2 FQGNSA come from the germline V gene. V lost 1 base and J lost 5, with 13 bases in between. CDR3 sequence reads: CASSLVRWAGDTQYF. Here the CDR3 DNA reads TGTGCCAGCAGCTTAGTGCGGTGGGCCGGAGATACGCAGTATTTT.

The V gene is TRBV2, the J gene TRBJ2-3; D gene uncertain. The CDR3 spans 13 residues. The germline gives CDR1 SNHLY, CDR2 FYNNEI. Trimming took 8 bases from V and 6 from J, leaving 15 bases between them. The CDR3: CASGVVRTDTQYF. CDR3 coding DNA: TGTGCCAGCGGTGTTGTTAGAACCGATACGCAGTATTTT.

With regard to this clonotype: This sequence may be a read error, since a much larger clone differs from it by one base. This chain links TRBV19 with TRBJ2-3; weak D call: TRBD1 (5 bases). Germline CDR1 and CDR2: LNHDA and SQIVND (reference sequence). This CDR3 has 13 residues. The DNA of the CDR3 is TGTACCAGTAGTATGGTGGGGCCAGATACGCAGTATTTT. It translates to CTSSMVGPDTQYF.

The chain is built from TRBV12-3 or TRBV12-4 and TRBJ1-1, with 7 bases identical to TRBD1. This CDR3 contains 16 residues. J gave up 1 base and V 6 bases, and 11 bases lay outside the gene matches. CDR3 residues: CASSSRTRGPNTEAFF. The CDR3, as DNA: TGTGCCAGCAGCTCTAGAACGAGGGGGCCGAACACTGAAGCTTTCTTT.

This clonotype was found a few times. The chain recombines TRBV15 with TRBJ2-7, with D possibly TRBD2 on 6 matching bases. CDR3 length: 14 amino acids. Germline V gives CDR1 LNHNV, CDR2 YYDKDF (reference sequence). V was trimmed by 0 bases and J by 7 bases, leaving 13 bases between them. The CDR3 reads CATSRDGVAAEQYF. The CDR3 DNA reads TGTGCCACCAGCAGAGATGGAGTAGCGGCAGAGCAGTACTTC.

V usage is TRBV7-2 and J usage is TRBJ1-4, with D perhaps TRBD1 (5 bases). The CDR3 has 16 amino acids. The germline CDR1 and CDR2 sequences are SGHTA and FQGNSA. The germline V and J ends were trimmed by 8 bases and 3 bases, with 19 bases remaining between them. The CDR3 loop is CASCRDFGLSNEKLFF. The CDR3 nucleotides are TGTGCCAGCTGCCGGGACTTCGGTCTATCTAATGAAAAACTGTTTTTT.

Of note for this clonotype: One base away lies a much larger clone, so this may be a sequencing read error. V and J are TRBV7-2 and TRBJ2-3; D not certain. Trimming left V 4 bases short and J 4 bases short, with 15 bases between. CDR1 and CDR2 (germline): SGHTA, FQGNSA. The CDR3 sequence is 15 residues long. DNA for the CDR3: TGTGCCAGCAGCTCGGTCGCGGAACGTTCAGATACGCAGTATTTT. Its translation is CASSSVAERSDTQYF.

This clonotype was picked up a small number of times. CDR3 nucleotide sequence: TGTGCCACCCGACAGGGGGGTGGCTACGAGCAGTACTTC. Its protein product is CATRQGGGYEQYF. This rearrangement joins TRBV6-1 to TRBJ2-7; TRBD1 matches at 9 bases. J gave up 3 bases and V 10 bases, and 7 bases lay outside the gene matches. Germline values: CDR1 MNHNS, CDR2 SASEGT. The CDR3 consists of 13 residues.

The chain employs TRBV5-4 and TRBJ1-1; unclear D gene. V was clipped by 1 base and J by 1 base, with 11 bases between them. The germline V gene encodes CDR1 SGHNT and CDR2 YYREEE (reference sequence). The CDR3 extends over 15 amino acids. The CDR3, as DNA: TGTGCCAGCAGCTTGCCCGGGCAACGGAACACTGAAGCTTTCTTT. It codes for CASSLPGQRNTEAFF.

The V gene is TRBV3-1, the J gene TRBJ1-2, with TRBD1 as a possible D gene (5 bases). The CDR3 covers 14 residues. Germline values: CDR1 LGHDT, CDR2 YNNKEL (reference sequence). Trimming removed 0 bases from V and 4 bases from J, with 9 bases in between. CDR3 DNA: TGTGCCAGCAGCCAAGATGGGGGGAGCTATGGCTACACCTTC. Its translation: CASSQDGGSYGYTF.

The chain joins TRBV20-1 to TRBJ2-7; TRBD2 is a possible D gene (5 bases). The V end was cut by 0 bases, the J end by 0 bases, with 12 bases between. The CDR3 is 15 residues long. Germline CDR1 DFQATT, CDR2 SNEGSKA (reference sequence). CDR3 bases: TGCAGTGCTAGAGATACACGGGATAGCTCCTACGAGCAGTACTTC. Translation: CSARDTRDSSYEQYF.

This clonotype was observed many times. The J gene is TRBJ2-1, the V gene TRBV4-3; D not certain. Trimming took off 1 base at V and 13 bases at J, with 17 bases between the two ends. The CDR3 sequence is 14 residues long. The germline CDR1 and CDR2 sequences are LGHNA and YSLEER. The CDR3 protein is CASSQGLGMDHQFF. The CDR3 coding sequence is TGCGCCAGCAGCCAAGGACTGGGGATGGACCACCAGTTCTTC.

This clonotype is a singleton in its sample. This sequence joins TRBV25-1 and TRBJ2-2; tentatively, D is TRBD1 (6 bases). The ends were cut back, 2 bases at V and 1 base at J, with 11 bases in the middle. Germline values: CDR1 MGHDK, CDR2 SYGVNS. This CDR3 has 16 residues. The CDR3 loop reads CASSERGGGNTGELFF. CDR3 nucleotides: TGTGCCAGCAGTGAACGTGGGGGCGGGAACACCGGGGAGCTGTTTTTT.

Points on this clonotype: One end of the junction is discordant with germline, which a read error may explain. The CDR3 nucleotides read TGCAGTGCTGGCCGGACTAGCGGGAAAAGCACAGATACGCAGTGTTTT. As protein: CSAGRTSGKSTDTQCF. V gene TRBV20-1 combines with J gene TRBJ2-3, with 12 bases aligning to TRBD2. Germline V gene data show CDR1 as DFQATT and CDR2 as SNEGSKA (reference sequence). The CDR3 is 16 residues long.

This clonotype occurred many times. V is TRBV25-1 and J is TRBJ1-1, with a tentative D call TRBD1 (5 bases). Germline assignment: CDR1 MGHDK and CDR2 SYGVNS. The CDR3 consists of 11 residues. The V end was cut by 8 bases, the J end by 5 bases, with 9 bases between. The DNA for the CDR3 is TGTGCCAGCCGGGAGGGGACTGAAGCTTTCTTT. Its translation: CASREGTEAFF.

There are a few counts of this clonotype. This chain uses TRBV4-1 with TRBJ2-7, with 13 bases aligning to TRBD2. CDR3 size: 14 residues. Germline loops: CDR1 MGHRA, CDR2 YSYEKL. J gave up 6 bases and V 4 bases, and 3 bases lay outside the gene matches. The CDR3 DNA reads as TGCGCCAGCAGCCTGGGACTAGCGGGGCCCGAGCAGTACTTC. Translation gives CASSLGLAGPEQYF.